These T cell receptor beta chains were read from a single sample in a study of blood T cell repertoires in COVID-19. TCRdb's copy holds only in-frame clones and misses some; the assay was immunoSEQ multiplex PCR. The sample carries under 200,000 clones, 65% to 85% recorded once. The sample consisted of PBMCs or T cells enriched from blood (not recorded which). The receptors originated from a middle-aged woman with acute COVID-19. Both conserved end residues are part of each CDR3. D genes are given only for firm matches.

V	D	J	length	CDR3
TRBV9	TRBD1	TRBJ2-5	15	CASSVAQGAGETQYF
TRBV11-3	.	TRBJ1-6	13	CASSSHQNSPLHF
TRBV19	.	TRBJ2-2	13	CASSPQNTGELFF
TRBV3-1/TRBV3-2	TRBD1	TRBJ1-2	16	CASSPGTDIPSYGYTF
TRBV6-5	TRBD1	TRBJ1-1	14	CASSLQGRNTEAFF
TRBV29-1	TRBD1	TRBJ2-1	13	CSVESDRNNEQFF
TRBV5-1	TRBD1	TRBJ1-2	16	CASSLVRPGGVGGYTF
TRBV27	.	TRBJ2-7	13	CASSFREGGEQYF
TRBV7-9	TRBD2	TRBJ2-1	18	CASSQTTSGPQNNNEQFF
TRBV4-1	.	TRBJ2-5	16	CASSKVGAEKQETQYF
TRBV2	TRBD2	TRBJ2-1	20	CASSEALGLAGAGTYNEQFF
TRBV10-3	.	TRBJ1-1	14	CAISEPGLHIEAFF
TRBV7-8	.	TRBJ2-1	13	CASSLARYNEQFF
TRBV28	.	TRBJ1-2	14	CASSPRQENYGYTF
TRBV3-1/TRBV3-2	TRBD1	TRBJ1-2	14	CASSPGQGAYGYTF
TRBV4-1	TRBD1	TRBJ1-1	15	CASSQQDRAGTEAFF
TRBV7-9	TRBD1	TRBJ1-6	17	CASSASDRVFYNSPLHF
TRBV27	.	TRBJ1-2	14	CASSSDGGVYGYTF
TRBV25-1	.	TRBJ1-6	15	CASSEDQGLGSPLHF
TRBV15	.	TRBJ1-2	14	CATSRTSAGYGYTF
TRBV11-2	.	TRBJ2-7	13	CASSLGDSYEQYF
TRBV27	TRBD1	TRBJ2-3	16	CASRSRDSAIEHTQYF
TRBV29-1	TRBD2	TRBJ2-2	14	CSVVSGRGTGELFF
TRBV25-1	.	TRBJ1-1	15	CASSEGWEVGTEAFF
TRBV11-3	.	TRBJ2-1	15	CASSAHSVSYNEQFF
TRBV28	.	TRBJ1-1	13	CASSLPGLAEAFF
TRBV14	.	TRBJ1-1	15	CASSQGSVVNTEAFF
TRBV14	.	TRBJ1-2	14	CASSHQGRLGGYTF
TRBV5-1	TRBD1	TRBJ1-1	17	CASSPGQGARMNTEAFF
TRBV6-5	.	TRBJ1-3	14	CASSSLLSGNTIYF
TRBV21-1	.	TRBJ1-5	22	CASSPRGATAGSGSGSNQPQHF
TRBV7-9	.	TRBJ1-6	16	CASKQGPYWTDSPLHF
TRBV6-6	.	TRBJ1-2	13	CASSTQPFYGYTF
TRBV3-1/TRBV3-2	TRBD2	TRBJ2-1	15	CASSPTSGGGYEQFF
TRBV19	.	TRBJ1-4	15	CASKEREVASEKLFF
TRBV6-5	.	TRBJ1-6	14	CASTPGLGNSPLHF
TRBV28	TRBD2	TRBJ2-2	15	CASSSTSGRRGELFF
TRBV11-2	TRBD1	TRBJ1-3	16	CASSLGQGSSGNTIYF
TRBV7-9	.	TRBJ1-6	15	CASSLTAGSNSPLHF
TRBV19	TRBD2	TRBJ2-1	12	CASSGGSSEQFF
TRBV6-5	TRBD1	TRBJ2-5	12	CASSTGAETQYF
TRBV7-2	.	TRBJ1-3	15	CASSLVVRAGNTIYF
TRBV27	.	TRBJ2-2	12	CASSLSTGELFF
TRBV28	TRBD1	TRBJ1-2	12	CASMGRGRGYTF
TRBV5-1	TRBD2	TRBJ2-7	18	CASSLSGTSGRVGYEQYF
TRBV11-3	TRBD1	TRBJ1-2	14	CASTTSPTGEGYTF
TRBV5-8	.	TRBJ2-2	15	CASSLVGANTGELFF
TRBV6-1	.	TRBJ1-5	14	CASSEGESNQPQHF
TRBV11-2	TRBD1	TRBJ1-2	14	CASSPGTGVFGYTF
TRBV5-1	.	TRBJ2-2	15	CASSLVAGPAGELFF
TRBV6-4	.	TRBJ1-5	12	CASSDEGGTQHF
TRBV6-4	TRBD2	TRBJ2-1	15	CASSDSGLGRAEQFF
TRBV6-5	.	TRBJ1-4	15	CASRSQGGTREKLFF
TRBV5-1	.	TRBJ1-1	15	CASSLEGLPNTEAFF
TRBV19	.	TRBJ1-2	13	CASSLRGGDGYTF
TRBV3-1/TRBV3-2	TRBD2	TRBJ2-3	18	CASSLGRPSGSQADTQYF
TRBV6-2/TRBV6-3	.	TRBJ2-5	16	CASSYWGVKGQETQYF
TRBV30	.	TRBJ1-5	15	CAWSGIGQGGQPQHF
TRBV9	TRBD2	TRBJ2-3	16	CASSVDTSGYTDTQYF
TRBV29-1	.	TRBJ2-3	15	CSVDDLGVGTDTQYF